This T cell receptor (beta chain) was captured in a study of blood T cell repertoires in COVID-19. With V trimmed by 5 bases and J by 2 bases, 11 bases remained unmatched. The germline V gene encodes CDR1 MNHNY and CDR2 SVGAGI (reference sequence). There are 17 residues in the CDR3. Method: immunoSEQ multiplex PCR; TCRdb's copy keeps in-frame clones and lacks some. The repertoire holds approximately 210,000 clones, with 84% as singletons. Source material: peripheral blood. V and J are TRBV6-6 and TRBJ2-3; 9 bases are shared with TRBD2. This TCR was sampled from a woman in her 70s with active or convalescent COVID-19. CDR3: CASSPARLAVLTDTQYF. The CDR3 nucleotides read TGTGCCAGCAGTCCCGCTCGACTAGCGGTTCTCACAGATACGCAGTATTTT.